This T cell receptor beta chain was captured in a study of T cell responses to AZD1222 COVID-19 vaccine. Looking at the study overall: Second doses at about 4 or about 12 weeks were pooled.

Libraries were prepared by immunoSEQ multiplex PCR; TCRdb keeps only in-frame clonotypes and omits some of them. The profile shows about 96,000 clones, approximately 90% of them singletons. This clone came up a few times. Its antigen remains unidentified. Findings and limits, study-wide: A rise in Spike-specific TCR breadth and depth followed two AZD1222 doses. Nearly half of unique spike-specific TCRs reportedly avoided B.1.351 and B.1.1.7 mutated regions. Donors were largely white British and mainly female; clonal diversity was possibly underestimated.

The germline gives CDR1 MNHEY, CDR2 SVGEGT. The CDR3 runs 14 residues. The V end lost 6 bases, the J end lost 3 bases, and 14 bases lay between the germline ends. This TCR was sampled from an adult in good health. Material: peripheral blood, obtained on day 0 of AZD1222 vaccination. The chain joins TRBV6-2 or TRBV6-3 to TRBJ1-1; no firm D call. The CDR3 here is CASSPTAEHTEAFF. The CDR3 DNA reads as TGTGCCAGCAGCCCCACAGCGGAGCACACTGAAGCTTTCTTT.